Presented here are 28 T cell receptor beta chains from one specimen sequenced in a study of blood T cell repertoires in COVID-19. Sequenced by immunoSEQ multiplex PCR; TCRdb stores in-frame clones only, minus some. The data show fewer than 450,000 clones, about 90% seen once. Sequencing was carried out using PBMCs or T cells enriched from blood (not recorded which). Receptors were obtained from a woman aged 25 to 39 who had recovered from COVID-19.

CDR3 in DNA: TGTGCCAGCAGCCGAGACAGGGGGAACACTGAAGCTTTCTTT. It yields the protein CASSRDRGNTEAFF. The V gene is TRBV2, the J gene TRBJ1-1; 8 bases map to TRBD1. CDR3 length: 14 residues. V lost 6 bases, J lost 1 base, and 4 bases stayed unmatched. Germline values: CDR1 SNHLY, CDR2 FYNNEI.

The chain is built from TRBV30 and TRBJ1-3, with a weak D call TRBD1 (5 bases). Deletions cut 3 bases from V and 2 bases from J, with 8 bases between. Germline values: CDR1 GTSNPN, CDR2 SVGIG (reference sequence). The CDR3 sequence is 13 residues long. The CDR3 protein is CAWRTTAGNTIYF. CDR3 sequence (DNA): TGTGCCTGGAGAACGACAGCTGGAAACACCATATATTTT.

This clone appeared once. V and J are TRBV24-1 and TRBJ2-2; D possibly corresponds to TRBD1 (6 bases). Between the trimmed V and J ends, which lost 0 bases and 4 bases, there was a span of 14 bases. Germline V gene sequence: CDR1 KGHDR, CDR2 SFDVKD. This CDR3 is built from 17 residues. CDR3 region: CATSDLYPGVGTGELFF. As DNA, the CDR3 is TGTGCCACCAGTGATTTGTACCCAGGGGTCGGCACCGGGGAGCTGTTTTTT.

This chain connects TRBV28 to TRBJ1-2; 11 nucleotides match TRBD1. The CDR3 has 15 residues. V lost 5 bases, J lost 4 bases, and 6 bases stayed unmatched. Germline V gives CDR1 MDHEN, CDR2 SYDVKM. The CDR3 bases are TGTGCCAGCAGTCCTGGACAGGGGGCTCTCTATGGCTACACCTTC. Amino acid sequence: CASSPGQGALYGYTF.

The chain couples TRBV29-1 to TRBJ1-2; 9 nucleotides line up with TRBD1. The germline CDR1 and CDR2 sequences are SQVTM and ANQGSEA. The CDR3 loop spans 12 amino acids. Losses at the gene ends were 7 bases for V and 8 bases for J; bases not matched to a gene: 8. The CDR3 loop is CSEWTGDGGYTF. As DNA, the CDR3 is TGCAGCGAATGGACAGGGGATGGCGGCTACACCTTC.

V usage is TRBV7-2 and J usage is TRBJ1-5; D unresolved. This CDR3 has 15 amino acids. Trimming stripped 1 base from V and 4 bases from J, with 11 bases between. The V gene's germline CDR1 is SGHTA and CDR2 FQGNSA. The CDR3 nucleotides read TGTGCCAGCAGCTTAGACGCAGGTGGGAATCAGCCCCAGCATTTT. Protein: CASSLDAGGNQPQHF. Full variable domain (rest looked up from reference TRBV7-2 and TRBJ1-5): GAGVSQSPSNKVTEKGKDVELRCDPISGHTALYWYRQSLGQGLEFLIYFQGNSAPDKSGLPSDRFSAERTGGSVSTLTIQRTQQEDSAVYLCASSLDAGGNQPQHFGDGTRLSIL.

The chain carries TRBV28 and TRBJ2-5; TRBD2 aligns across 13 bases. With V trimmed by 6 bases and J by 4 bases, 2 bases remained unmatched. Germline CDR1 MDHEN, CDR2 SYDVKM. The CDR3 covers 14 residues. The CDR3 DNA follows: TGTGCCAGCAGGTGGACTAGCGGGGGAGAGACCCAGTACTTC. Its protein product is CASRWTSGGETQYF.

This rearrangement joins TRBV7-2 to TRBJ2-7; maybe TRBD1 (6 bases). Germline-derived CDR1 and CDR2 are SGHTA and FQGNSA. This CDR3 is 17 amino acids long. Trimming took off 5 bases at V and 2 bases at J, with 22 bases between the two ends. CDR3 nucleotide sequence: TGTGCCAGCAGCCCTGGTGGGGGCAGGGGCCCTACCTACGAGCAGTACTTC. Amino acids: CASSPGGGRGPTYEQYF.

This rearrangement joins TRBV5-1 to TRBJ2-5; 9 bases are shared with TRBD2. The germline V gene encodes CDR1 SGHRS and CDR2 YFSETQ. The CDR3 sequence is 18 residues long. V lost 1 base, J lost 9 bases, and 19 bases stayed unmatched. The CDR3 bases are TGCGCCAGCAGCTTGTATTGGGGCGGAGCGGGGGGTGCAGGAGCCCAGTACTTC. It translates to CASSLYWGGAGGAGAQYF.

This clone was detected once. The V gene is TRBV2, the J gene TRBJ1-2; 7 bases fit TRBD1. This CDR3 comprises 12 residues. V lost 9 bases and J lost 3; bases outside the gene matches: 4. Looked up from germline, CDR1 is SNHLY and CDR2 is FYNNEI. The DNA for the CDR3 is TGTGCCAGACCCGGGACAGACTATGGCTACACCTTC. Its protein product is CARPGTDYGYTF.

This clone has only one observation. The CDR3 here is CASNTKGQTYEQYF. The CDR3 nucleotides are TGTGCCAGTAATACAAAGGGGCAGACCTACGAGCAGTACTTC. The chain has TRBV19 and TRBJ2-7, with D perhaps TRBD1 (5 bases). Trimming cost V 7 bases and J 2 bases, with 15 bases left between them. Germline V lookup: CDR1 LNHDA, CDR2 SQIVND (reference sequence). The CDR3 contains 14 residues.

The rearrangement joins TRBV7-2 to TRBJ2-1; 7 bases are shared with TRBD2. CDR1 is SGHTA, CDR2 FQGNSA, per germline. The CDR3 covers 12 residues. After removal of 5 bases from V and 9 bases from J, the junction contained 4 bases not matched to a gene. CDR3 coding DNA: TGTGCCAGCAGCGAAACTAGCGTTGAGCAGTTCTTC. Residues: CASSETSVEQFF.

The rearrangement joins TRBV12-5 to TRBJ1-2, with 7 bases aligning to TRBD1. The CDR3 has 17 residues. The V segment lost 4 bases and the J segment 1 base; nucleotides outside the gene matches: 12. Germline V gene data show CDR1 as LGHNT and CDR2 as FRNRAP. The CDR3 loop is CASGSADRDEYNYGYTF. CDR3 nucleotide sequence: TGTGCTAGTGGTTCCGCCGACAGGGACGAATATAACTATGGCTACACCTTC.

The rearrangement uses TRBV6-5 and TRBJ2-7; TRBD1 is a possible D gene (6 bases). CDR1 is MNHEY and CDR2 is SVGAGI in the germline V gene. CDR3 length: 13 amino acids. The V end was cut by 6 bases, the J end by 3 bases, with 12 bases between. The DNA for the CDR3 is TGTGCCAGCAGCCGACAGGAAAACTACGAGCAGTACTTC. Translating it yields CASSRQENYEQYF.

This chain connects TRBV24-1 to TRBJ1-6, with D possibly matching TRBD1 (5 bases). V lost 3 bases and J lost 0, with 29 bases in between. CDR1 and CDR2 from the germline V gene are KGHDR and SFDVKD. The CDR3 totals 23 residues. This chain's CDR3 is CATSDKKNWSGIGLSSYNSPLHF. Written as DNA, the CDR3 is TGTGCCACCAGTGATAAAAAAAACTGGTCAGGGATAGGACTAAGCTCCTATAATTCACCCCTCCACTTT.

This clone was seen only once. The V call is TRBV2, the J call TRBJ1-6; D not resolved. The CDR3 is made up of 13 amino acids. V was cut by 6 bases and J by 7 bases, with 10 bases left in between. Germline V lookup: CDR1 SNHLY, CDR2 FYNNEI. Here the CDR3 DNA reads TGTGCCAGCAGCCGGGGTGGGAATTCACCCCTCCACTTT. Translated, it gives CASSRGGNSPLHF.

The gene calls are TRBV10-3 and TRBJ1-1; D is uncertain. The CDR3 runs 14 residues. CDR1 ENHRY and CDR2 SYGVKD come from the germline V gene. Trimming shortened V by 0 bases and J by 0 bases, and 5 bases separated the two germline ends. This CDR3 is CAISESALNTEAFF. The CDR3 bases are TGTGCCATCAGTGAGTCGGCCCTGAACACTGAAGCTTTCTTT.

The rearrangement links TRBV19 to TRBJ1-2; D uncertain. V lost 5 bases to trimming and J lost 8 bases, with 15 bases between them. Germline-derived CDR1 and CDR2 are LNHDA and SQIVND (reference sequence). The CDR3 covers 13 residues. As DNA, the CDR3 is TGTGCCAGTAGTCCGGGGATGCCGGCGGGCTACACCTTC. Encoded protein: CASSPGMPAGYTF.

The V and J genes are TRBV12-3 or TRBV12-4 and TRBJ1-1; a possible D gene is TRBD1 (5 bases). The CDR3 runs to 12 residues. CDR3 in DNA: TGTGGATGGAGGGGACCCCTCACTGAAGCTTTCTTT. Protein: CGWRGPLTEAFF.

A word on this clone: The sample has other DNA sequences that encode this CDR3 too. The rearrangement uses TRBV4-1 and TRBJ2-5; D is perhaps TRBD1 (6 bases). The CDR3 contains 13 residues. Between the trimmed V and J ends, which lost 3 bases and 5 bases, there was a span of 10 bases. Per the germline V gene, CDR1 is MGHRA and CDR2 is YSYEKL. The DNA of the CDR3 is TGCGCCAGCAGCCAGCAGGGGACGGAGACCCAGTACTTC. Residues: CASSQQGTETQYF.

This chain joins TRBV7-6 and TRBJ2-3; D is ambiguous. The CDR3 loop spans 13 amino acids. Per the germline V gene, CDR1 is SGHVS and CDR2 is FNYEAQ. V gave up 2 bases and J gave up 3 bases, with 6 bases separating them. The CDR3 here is CASSLWATDTQYF. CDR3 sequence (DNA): TGTGCCAGCAGCTTATGGGCGACAGATACGCAGTATTTT.

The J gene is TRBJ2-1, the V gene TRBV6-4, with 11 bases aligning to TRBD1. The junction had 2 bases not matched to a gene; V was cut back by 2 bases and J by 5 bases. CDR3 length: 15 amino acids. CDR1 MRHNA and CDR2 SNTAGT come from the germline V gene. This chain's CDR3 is CASSDGTGGNNEQFF. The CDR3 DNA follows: TGTGCCAGCAGTGACGGGACAGGGGGTAACAATGAGCAGTTCTTC.

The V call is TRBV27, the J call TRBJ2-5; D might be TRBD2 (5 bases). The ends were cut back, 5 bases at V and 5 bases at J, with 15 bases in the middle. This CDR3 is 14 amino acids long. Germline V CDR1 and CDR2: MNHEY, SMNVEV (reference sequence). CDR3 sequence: CASSTSGLGETQYF. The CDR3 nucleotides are TGTGCCAGCAGTACGAGCGGTTTAGGGGAGACCCAGTACTTC.

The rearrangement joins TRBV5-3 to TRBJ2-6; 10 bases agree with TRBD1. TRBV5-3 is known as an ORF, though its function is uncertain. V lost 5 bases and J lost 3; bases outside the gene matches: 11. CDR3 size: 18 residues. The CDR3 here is CARSPGQGLFCGANVLTF. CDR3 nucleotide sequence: TGTGCCAGAAGTCCGGGACAGGGGTTGTTTTGTGGGGCCAACGTCCTGACTTTC.

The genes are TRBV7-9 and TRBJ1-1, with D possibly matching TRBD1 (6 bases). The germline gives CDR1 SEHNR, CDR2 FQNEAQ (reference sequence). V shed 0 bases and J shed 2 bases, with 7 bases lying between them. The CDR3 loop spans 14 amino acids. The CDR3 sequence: CASSLAGANTEAFF. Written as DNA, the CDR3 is TGTGCCAGCAGCTTAGCGGGGGCCAACACTGAAGCTTTCTTT. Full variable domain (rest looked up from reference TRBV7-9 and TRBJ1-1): DTGVSQNPRHKITKRGQNVTFRCDPISEHNRLYWYRQTLGQGPEFLTYFQNEAQLEKSRLLSDRFSAERPKGSFSTLEIQRTEQGDSAMYLCASSLAGANTEAFFGQGTRLTVV.

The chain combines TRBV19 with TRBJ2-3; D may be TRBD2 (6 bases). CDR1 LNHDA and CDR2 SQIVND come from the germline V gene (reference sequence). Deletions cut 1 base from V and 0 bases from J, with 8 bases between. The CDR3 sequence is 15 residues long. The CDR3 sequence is CASSIGSGSTDTQYF. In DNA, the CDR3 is TGTGCCAGTAGTATAGGGAGCGGGAGCACAGATACGCAGTATTTT.

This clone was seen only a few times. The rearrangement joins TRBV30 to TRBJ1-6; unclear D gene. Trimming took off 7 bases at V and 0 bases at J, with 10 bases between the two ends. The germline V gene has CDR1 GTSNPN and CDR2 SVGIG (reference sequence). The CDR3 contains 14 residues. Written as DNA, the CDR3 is TGTGCCTCAATGGGGAGCTCCTATAATTCACCCCTCCACTTT. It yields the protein CASMGSSYNSPLHF.

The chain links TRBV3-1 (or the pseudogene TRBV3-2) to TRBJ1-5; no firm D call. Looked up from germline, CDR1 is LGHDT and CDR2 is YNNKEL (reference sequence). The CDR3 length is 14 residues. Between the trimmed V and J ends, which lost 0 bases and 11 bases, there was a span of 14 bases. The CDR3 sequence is CASSQEGPGGAQHF. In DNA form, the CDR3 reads TGTGCCAGCAGCCAAGAAGGTCCCGGCGGGGCCCAGCATTTT.